This TCR beta chain is drawn from a study of vaccination and CD4 T cells after COVID-19. This clonotype is categorized as medium-sized. Its antigen is as yet unknown. Cultured CD4+ T-cell DNA underwent Oncomine TCR Beta short-read sequencing. TCRdb reprocessed the PCR reads via MiXCR and lists one record per CDR3 protein. The sample has more than 9,000 distinct CDR3 sequences; roughly 29% are singletons. This sample's treatment: roughly 11-day PBMC culture with coronavirus spike peptide pools or control peptides (ViraFEST assay). Peptide pools at about 9 ug/ml stimulated two million PBMCs per well with approximately 9.3 IU/ml IL-2. The CDR3 covers 15 residues. V shed 2 bases and J 6 bases; nucleotides not matched to a gene: 6. Germline lookup yields CDR1 SGHRS and CDR2 YFSETQ.

Material for sequencing was cultured CD4+ T cells from blood. The chain combines TRBV5-1 with TRBJ2-3; 10 positions match TRBD1. The sequence was collected from a human donor with COVID-19. The CDR3: CASSFRQGAADTQYF. The CDR3 region has the DNA TGCGCCAGCAGCTTTAGACAGGGGGCTGCGGATACGCAGTATTTT. The whole variable domain, remainder taken from reference TRBV5-1 and TRBJ2-3, is KAGVTQTPRYLIKTRGQQVTLSCSPISGHRSVSWYQQTPGQGLQFLFEYFSETQRNKGNFPGRFSGRQFSNSRSEMNVSTLELGDSALYLCASSFRQGAADTQYFGPGTRLTVL.